The next 26 T cell receptor beta chains were all read from a single sample in a study of CD8 T cells in Susac syndrome. The RNA input was roughly 0.45 to 1 ug, and it was reverse transcribed with random hexamers. TCRdb re-called the immunoSEQ multiplex PCR reads with MiXCR, one entry per CDR3 protein. The profile shows about 120,000 distinct CDR3 sequences, 94% of them singletons. Sample: CD4+ T cells from PBMCs. The source of these receptors is a human donor in good health.

This chain joins TRBV28 and TRBJ1-2; D possibly corresponds to TRBD1 (6 bases). CDR3 length: 13 amino acids. Germline V gene lookup returns CDR1 MDHEN and CDR2 SYDVKM. V lost 6 bases to trimming and J lost 8 bases, with 16 bases between them. The CDR3 spells CASRGQPAGGYTF. The CDR3 DNA follows: TGTGCCAGCAGAGGACAGCCCGCGGGCGGCTACACCTTC.

The chain couples TRBV28 to TRBJ1-6; a weak D match, TRBD1 (5 bases). CDR1 MDHEN and CDR2 SYDVKM come from the germline V gene. Trimming took 5 bases from V and 4 from J, leaving 15 bases between them. This CDR3 spans 16 amino acids. Here the CDR3 reads CASSTPEGYYNSPLHF. CDR3 bases: TGTGCCAGCAGTACGCCTGAGGGGTATTATAATTCACCCCTCCACTTT.

This chain connects TRBV12-3 or TRBV12-4 to TRBJ2-7, with D hard to call. V lost 6 bases and J lost 4, with 16 bases in between. This CDR3 has 14 amino acids. The CDR3 is CASSNAYKGYEQYF. The CDR3, as DNA: TGTGCCAGCAGCAACGCTTATAAGGGTTACGAGCAGTACTTC.

This sequence joins TRBV10-3 and TRBJ1-5; 7 positions match TRBD1. J was trimmed by 5 bases and V by 5 bases; bases with no gene match: 6. This CDR3 region has 14 residues. Germline CDR1 reads ENHRY; CDR2 reads SYGVKD. The CDR3 sequence: CAISPRQGDQPQHF. Written as DNA, the CDR3 is TGTGCCATCAGTCCCCGACAGGGAGATCAGCCCCAGCATTTT.

This rearrangement joins TRBV3-1 to TRBJ2-1, with 9 bases identical to TRBD2. This CDR3 has 15 residues. Germline V CDR1 and CDR2: LGHDT, YNNKEL (reference sequence). J was trimmed by 4 bases and V by 4 bases; bases with no gene match: 5. The DNA of the CDR3 is TGTGCCAGCAGCCTTAGCGGGAGCCGTTACAATGAGCAGTTCTTC. Amino acid sequence: CASSLSGSRYNEQFF.

The CDR3 DNA is TGTGCCAGCAGTCCTTGGACAGGGAGTAACGAGCAGTACTTC. This sequence encodes CASSPWTGSNEQYF. The chain links TRBV7-9 to TRBJ2-7; 8 positions match TRBD1. Germline CDR1 SEHNR, CDR2 FQNEAQ (reference sequence). The V segment lost 6 bases and the J segment 5 bases; nucleotides outside the gene matches: 9. The CDR3 runs 14 residues.

This chain uses TRBV29-1 with TRBJ2-1; 13 nucleotides agree with TRBD2. J was trimmed by 10 bases and V by 3 bases; bases with no gene match: 6. The CDR3 consists of 14 residues. Germline V gives CDR1 SQVTM, CDR2 ANQGSEA. DNA for the CDR3: TGCAGCGTTGACCGGACTAGCGGGAGTCGGGAGCAGTTCTTC. This encodes CSVDRTSGSREQFF.

The chain carries TRBV19 and TRBJ2-1; possibly TRBD2 for D (5 bases). Trimming took off 6 bases at V and 0 bases at J, with 9 bases between the two ends. The germline V gene has CDR1 LNHDA and CDR2 SQIVND (reference sequence). The CDR3 spans 14 residues. The CDR3: CASRAELSYNEQFF. The DNA for the CDR3 is TGTGCCAGTAGAGCGGAACTCTCCTACAATGAGCAGTTCTTC. The full variable domain, in which reference TRBV19 and TRBJ2-1 provide the parts outside the CDR3, is DGGITQSPKYLFRKEGQNVTLSCEQNLNHDAMYWYRQDPGQGLRLIYYSQIVNDFQKGDIAEGYSVSREKKESFPLTVTSAQKNPTAFYLCASRAELSYNEQFFGPGTRLTVL.

The chain couples TRBV7-9 to TRBJ2-3; D is ambiguous. CDR1 and CDR2 (germline): SEHNR, FQNEAQ (reference sequence). Trimming pared 6 bases from V and 0 bases from J, leaving 13 bases between. CDR3 length: 15 amino acids. Here the CDR3 reads CASSYSMGSTDTQYF. The CDR3 coding sequence is TGTGCCAGCAGTTATAGCATGGGAAGCACAGATACGCAGTATTTT.

In its sample, this clonotype was seen once. This sequence joins TRBV19 and TRBJ2-5, with D possibly matching TRBD1 (5 bases). CDR3 length: 14 amino acids. Germline loops: CDR1 LNHDA, CDR2 SQIVND (reference sequence). V was shortened by 2 bases and J by 5 bases, with 12 bases between the two germline ends. DNA for the CDR3: TGTGCCAGTAGTATATCAGGGAACGGGGAGACCCAGTACTTC. Translation: CASSISGNGETQYF.

CDR3 amino acids: CASSRTQGRGPQHF. The CDR3 DNA is TGTGCCAGCAGCCGGACCCAAGGGAGGGGTCCCCAGCATTTT. The chain joins TRBV5-6 to TRBJ1-5; a weak D match, TRBD1 (5 bases). The ends were cut back, 4 bases at V and 10 bases at J, with 18 bases in the middle. This CDR3 has 14 amino acids. CDR1 is SGHDT, CDR2 YYEEEE, per germline.

The chain carries TRBV5-6 and TRBJ1-2, with D possibly TRBD1 on 6 matching bases. Trimming left V 0 bases short and J 2 bases short, with 11 bases between. The CDR3 loop spans 15 amino acids. Germline values: CDR1 SGHDT, CDR2 YYEEEE. The CDR3 loop is CASSLAQGLNYGYTF. Here the CDR3 DNA reads TGTGCCAGCAGCTTGGCCCAGGGGCTGAACTATGGCTACACCTTC.

This clonotype was detected only once. The rearrangement links TRBV20-1 to TRBJ1-1; D unclear. The CDR3 spans 12 residues. V lost 1 base to trimming and J lost 0 bases, with 3 bases between them. CDR1 DFQATT and CDR2 SNEGSKA come from the germline V gene (reference sequence). The CDR3 DNA is TGCAGTGCTAGAGGTATGAACACTGAAGCTTTCTTT. It is translated as CSARGMNTEAFF.

V usage is TRBV3-1 and J usage is TRBJ2-2; 9 bases match TRBD2. The CDR3 is 17 residues long. Germline V gene sequence: CDR1 LGHDT, CDR2 YNNKEL (reference sequence). V dropped 1 base and J dropped 8; count of bases not matched to a gene: 11. CDR3 DNA sequence: TGTGCCAGCAGCCAAGTTCAGGGGCGGACTAGCGCTGGGGAGCTGTTTTTT. Translated, it gives CASSQVQGRTSAGELFF. Drawing the rest from reference TRBV3-1 and TRBJ2-2, the complete variable domain is DTAVSQTPKYLVTQMGNDKSIKCEQNLGHDTMYWYKQDSKKFLKIMFSYNNKELIINETVPNRFSPKSPDKAHLNLHINSLELGDSAVYFCASSQVQGRTSAGELFFGEGSRLTVL.

This rearrangement joins TRBV6-6 to TRBJ2-4; 8 positions agree with TRBD2. Trimming cost V 0 bases and J 6 bases; bases outside gene matches: 4. The CDR3 has 15 residues. Germline lookup yields CDR1 MNHNY and CDR2 SVGAGI (reference sequence). CDR3 coding DNA: TGTGCCAGCAGTTACTCGATCGGGAGGGGAAACATTCAGTACTTC. As protein: CASSYSIGRGNIQYF.

This chain links TRBV10-3 with TRBJ1-5; D remains ambiguous. The CDR3 is 13 residues long. CDR1 and CDR2 from the germline V gene are ENHRY and SYGVKD. Trimming cost V 8 bases and J 7 bases, with 15 bases left between them. CDR3 DNA sequence: TGTGCCATCGGCCGGGATCGGGAGCAGCCCCAGCATTTT. Protein sequence: CAIGRDREQPQHF.

This chain links TRBV2 with TRBJ1-1; 7 nucleotides match TRBD1. Germline loops: CDR1 SNHLY, CDR2 FYNNEI. V dropped 6 bases and J dropped 1; count of bases not matched to a gene: 5. The CDR3 contains 14 residues. CDR3 loop: CASRGGQPNTEAFF. The CDR3 region has the DNA TGTGCCAGCAGGGGGGGACAGCCGAACACTGAAGCTTTCTTT.

The chain combines TRBV9 with TRBJ1-1; 7 bases match TRBD1. CDR1 is SGDLS, CDR2 YYNGEE, per germline. This CDR3 has 13 amino acids. Trimming at V came to 0 bases and at J to 6 bases, leaving 2 bases not matched to a gene. CDR3 nucleotides: TGTGCCAGCAGCGTAGAGGGGGCGGCTGAAGCTTTCTTT. It encodes CASSVEGAAEAFF.

This clonotype occurred once. The chain carries TRBV4-2 and TRBJ2-1; 10 positions match TRBD1. The CDR3 sequence is 15 residues long. Germline lookup yields CDR1 LGHNA and CDR2 YNFKEQ. Germline trimming cut 5 bases from V and 3 bases from J; bases unmatched to any gene: 4. CDR3 residues: CASSRDRGYYNEQFF. CDR3 DNA sequence: TGTGCCAGCAGCAGGGACAGGGGTTACTACAATGAGCAGTTCTTC.

V usage is TRBV4-3 and J usage is TRBJ2-6; D is unclear. Germline CDR1 and CDR2: LGHNA and YSLEER. CDR3 length: 15 residues. V lost 4 bases and J lost 4, with 11 bases in between. DNA for the CDR3: TGCGCCAGCAGCCCGAGGCTGGCAGGGGCCAACGTCCTGACTTTC. Encoded protein: CASSPRLAGANVLTF.

This clonotype has only one observation. One end of the junction varies from germline; a read error may be responsible. The chain joins TRBV7-7 to TRBJ1-6; D is possibly TRBD1 (5 bases). The CDR3 is made up of 20 amino acids. The germline gives CDR1 SSHAT, CDR2 FNYEAQ (reference sequence). CDR3 coding DNA: TGTGCTAGCAGCAGACACCGGGTTGGGGGGGGAAACTCCTATAATTCACCCCTCCACTTT. Translation gives CASSRHRVGGGNSYNSPLHF.

This chain connects TRBV7-9 to TRBJ2-1; D gene uncertain. Germline lookup yields CDR1 SEHNR and CDR2 FQNEAQ (reference sequence). Trimming pared 0 bases from V and 4 bases from J, leaving 7 bases between. The length of the CDR3 is 14 residues. The CDR3 DNA reads as TGTGCCAGCAGCTTAGCAACTTCTTACAATGAGCAGTTCTTC. It encodes CASSLATSYNEQFF. The full variable domain, with the rest looked up from reference TRBV7-9 and TRBJ2-1, is DTGVSQNPRHKITKRGQNVTFRCDPISEHNRLYWYRQTLGQGPEFLTYFQNEAQLEKSRLLSDRFSAERPKGSFSTLEIQRTEQGDSAMYLCASSLATSYNEQFFGPGTRLTVL.

This sequence joins TRBV3-1 and TRBJ2-1; perhaps TRBD2 as D (5 bases). The V and J ends lost 1 base and 4 bases respectively, with 14 bases between them. CDR1 is LGHDT and CDR2 is YNNKEL in the germline V gene (reference sequence). This CDR3 region has 16 residues. This CDR3 is CASSQVYRRVYNEQFF. CDR3 nucleotide sequence: TGTGCCAGCAGCCAAGTGTATAGGCGGGTTTACAATGAGCAGTTCTTC.

J is TRBJ2-7 and V is TRBV27; TRBD2 matches 7 bases. Germline V CDR1 and CDR2: MNHEY, SMNVEV (reference sequence). V shed 2 bases and J 1 base; nucleotides not matched to a gene: 5. The length of the CDR3 is 15 residues. The DNA of the CDR3 is TGTGCCAGCAGTTTAGCGGCGGGAGCATCCTACGAGCAGTACTTC. Translation: CASSLAAGASYEQYF.

As for this clonotype: The junction departs from the called germline gene at one end, perhaps through a read error. The rearrangement links TRBV6-2 or TRBV6-3 to TRBJ1-2, with D perhaps TRBD1 (6 bases). Germline V CDR1 and CDR2: MNHEY, SVGEGT. The CDR3 covers 13 residues. The CDR3 DNA is TGTGCCAGCAGTTACGACGGCAGGGGTTTAGAGGCCTTC. This translates into CASSYDGRGLEAF.

The chain couples TRBV10-3 to TRBJ2-7; D may match TRBD1 or TRBD2 (5 bases each). Germline CDR1 reads ENHRY; CDR2 reads SYGVKD. The length of the CDR3 is 14 residues. Deletions cut 0 bases from V and 7 bases from J, with 13 bases between. CDR3 DNA: TGTGCCATCAGTGAGTCGACGGGGCCCTTAGAGCAGTACTTC. The encoded protein is CAISESTGPLEQYF.